The sequence of this T cell receptor beta chain was determined in a study of T cell repertoires in cytomegalovirus infection. Germline V lookup: CDR1 SGHNT, CDR2 YYREEE (reference sequence). J lost 3 bases, V lost 4 bases, and 5 bases had no gene match. This CDR3 has 15 residues. For this clonotype: The antigen remains undetermined.

TCRdb called the reads again in MiXCR, with one record for every CDR3 protein. The table includes hundreds of thousands of distinct CDR3 sequences, about 42% detected once. This specimen consisted of cultured PBMCs, obtained from culture after CMV antigen stimulation. The sequence derives from a human donor in good health (CMV status not recorded). Some clones in this sample may be carry-over from other donors' samples. J is TRBJ1-5 and V is TRBV5-4; TRBD1 matches at 9 bases. In DNA form, the CDR3 reads TGTGCCAGCAGCACAGACAGGGGGGCCAATCAGCCCCAGCATTTT. Translation: CASSTDRGANQPQHF.